This paragraph reports one TCR beta chain. Its specific antigen is unknown. No much larger clonotype is one base removed from it; base qualities were not supplied. Using the deep immunoSEQ assay, TCR CDR3 regions were amplified from genomic DNA by multiplex PCR. Genomic DNA extracted from each cell subset was distributed evenly over all wells of several immunoSEQ 96-well plates, and each plate served as one replicate. For sorted subsets, approximately 210 ng genomic DNA, equal to 30,000 or so T cell genomes, was loaded into each replicate PCR. The purified libraries were quantified using a Qubit 3.0 fluorometer, sized with a Bioanalyzer 2100, and then quantified again using the KAPA Library Quantification kit. Each immunoSEQ 96-well plate was sequenced on its own single-read 150-cycle Illumina NextSeq 550 flow cell. In the authors' own workflow: Because the immunoSEQ output held only junctional sequences and lacked quality scores, the filtering could not match the filtering applied to full-length reads. Sequences were annotated with PyIR, a Python wrapper for IgBLAST v1.9, and V/J genes and CDR3 were assigned using IMGT germline references. Reads were filtered out if the reads had weak V/J assignments (E-value above 1e-6), no CDR3, stop codons, out-of-frame junctions, or ambiguous translated residues. V3J clonotypes were defined by identical inferred V gene, J gene, and CDR3 amino acid sequence. To compute the percentage overlap between repertoires, the number of shared unique clonotypes was divided by the size of the smaller repertoire. Richness of each repertoire was evaluated using RTK rarefaction, the Chao1 estimator, and Recon v2.1 estimates of unobserved clonotypes. OLGA was used to compute generation probabilities for all TCRbeta clonotypes that the gDNA method yielded from a few donors. TCRdb's version of the immuneACCESS table is confined to in-frame rearrangements and falls short of the full clone set. An unresolved V gene accounts for under half of the shortfall where checked; the remainder is of unknown origin. V, J and clone size are taken as reported in that table, and D and trimming were inferred from the DNA itself. The sample records about 1 million clones, 65% to 80% of which are singletons. Roughly 1.4% of the sample is taken by the ten largest.

The data belong to a study of shared clonotypes between healthy human individuals (dated by TCRdb to between 2020 and 2021). Study-wide context: The cohort comprised two women and a few men aged 18 to 49 years. Between about 0.85 and 9.5 billion PBMCs per donor were obtained by leukapheresis. For each donor, CD4 naive and CD4 memory were each given three plates, CD8 naive was given two plates, and CD8 memory was given one plate. Blood TCR repertoires of roughly 5 healthy adults were deeply sequenced to estimate repertoire size and the extent of clonotype sharing between individuals. Libraries were prepared and TCR repertoires were sequenced by different laboratories using diverse techniques, in order to increase sequencing depth and limit assay-specific biases.

Donors were healthy HIV-negative adults with no recently reported acute infections or vaccinations. Only Caucasian adults living in Nashville, Tennessee, USA were represented among the donors. Magnetic negative selection was used to enrich CD4+ T cells, after which naive cells were positively selected on CD45RA and the negative fraction became the memory subset. After blood collection by leukapheresis, PBMCs were isolated using Ficoll-Histopaque density gradient centrifugation and then cryopreserved in the vapor phase of liquid nitrogen. Purity and quantity of every magnetically sorted T cell population were checked by analytical flow cytometry. From each sorted fraction, genomic DNA was isolated and quantified by UV absorbance on a Nanodrop 2000c. The study at large found these results: Rarefaction of sorted-subset datasets indicated incomplete sequencing despite the large sequencing depth. Sampling was restricted to blood, and TCR repertoires in tissue are likely to differ from TCR repertoires in blood. Because the study included a small number of donors, the genetic and exposure-history diversity represented was limited. When several donors were compared, the shared fraction of clonotypes was about 5.5% for naive CD4, 3.5% to 4% for naive CD8, 2.3% for memory CD4, and 0.35% to 0.5% for memory CD8. Pairwise subsampling led to the expectation that sequencing depth would affect the degree of clonotype sharing among donors. Larger estimated clonotype richness was generally found for naive subsets than for memory subsets. Compared with non-shared clonotypes, clonotypes shared by all four sorted-subset donors had higher generation probabilities.

V is shortened by 7 bases, J by 5 bases, and the region joining them spans 14 bases. Via the germline V gene, CDR1 is MGHDK and CDR2 SYGVNS. Inclusive of the bounding cysteine and phenylalanine, the CDR3 is 13 residues long. CDR3 DNA is the only sequence kept; it has 39 bases, read in frame from the first base. The sequence was collected from a man aged 18 to 30 in good health. The specimen was memory CD4+ T cells sorted from blood. What this sample's cell subset or site label stands for: CD45RA-negative fraction. The V gene is TRBV25-1 and the J gene is TRBJ1-1; D gene: possibly TRBD1, on 5 matching bases. Here is the DNA: TGTGCCAGCAAGGCAGGCCGGGGGACTGAAGCTTTCTTT. Translated, this gives CASKAGRGTEAFF. Beyond the CDR3, the reference TRBV25-1 and TRBJ1-1 genes provide the residues; the full variable domain reads: EADIYQTPRYLVIGTGKKITLECSQTMGHDKMYWYQQDPGMELHLIHYSYGVNSTEKGDLSSESTVSRIRTEHFPLTLESARPSHTSQYLCASKAGRGTEAFFGQGTRLTVV.